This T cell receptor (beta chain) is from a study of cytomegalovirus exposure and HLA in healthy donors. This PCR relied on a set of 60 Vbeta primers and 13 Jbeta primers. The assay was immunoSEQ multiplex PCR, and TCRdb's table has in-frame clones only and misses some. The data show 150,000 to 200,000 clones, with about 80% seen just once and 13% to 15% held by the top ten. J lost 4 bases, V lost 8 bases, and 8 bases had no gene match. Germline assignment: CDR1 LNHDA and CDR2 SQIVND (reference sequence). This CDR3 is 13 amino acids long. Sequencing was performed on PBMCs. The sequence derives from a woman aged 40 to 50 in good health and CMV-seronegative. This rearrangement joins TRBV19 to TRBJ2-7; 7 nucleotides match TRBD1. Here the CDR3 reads CASSGQPMYEQYF. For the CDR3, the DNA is TGTGCCAGTTCGGGACAGCCCATGTACGAGCAGTACTTC.